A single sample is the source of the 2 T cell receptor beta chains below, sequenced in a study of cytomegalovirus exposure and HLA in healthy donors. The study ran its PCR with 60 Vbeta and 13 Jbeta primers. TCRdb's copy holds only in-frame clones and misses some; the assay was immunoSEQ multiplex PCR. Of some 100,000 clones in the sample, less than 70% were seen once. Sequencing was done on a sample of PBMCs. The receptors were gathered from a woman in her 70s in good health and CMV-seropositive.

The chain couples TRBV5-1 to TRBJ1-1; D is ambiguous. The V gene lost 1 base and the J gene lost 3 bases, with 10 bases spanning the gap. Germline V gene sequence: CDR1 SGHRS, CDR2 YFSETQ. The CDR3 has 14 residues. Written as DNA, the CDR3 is TGCGCCAGCAGCTTGTTTTTGAGGGACACTGAAGCTTTCTTT. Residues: CASSLFLRDTEAFF. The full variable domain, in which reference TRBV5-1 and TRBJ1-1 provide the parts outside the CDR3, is KAGVTQTPRYLIKTRGQQVTLSCSPISGHRSVSWYQQTPGQGLQFLFEYFSETQRNKGNFPGRFSGRQFSNSRSEMNVSTLELGDSALYLCASSLFLRDTEAFFGQGTRLTVV.

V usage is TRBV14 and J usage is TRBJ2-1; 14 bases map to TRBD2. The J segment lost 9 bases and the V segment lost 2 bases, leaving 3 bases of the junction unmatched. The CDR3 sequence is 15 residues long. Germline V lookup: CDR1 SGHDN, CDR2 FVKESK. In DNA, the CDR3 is TGTGCCAGCAGCCAACTCGGACTAGCGGGGGGTGAGCAGTTCTTC. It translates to CASSQLGLAGGEQFF.